A selection of T cell receptor beta chains follows, all from one sample in a study of blood T cell repertoires in COVID-19. The repertoire was sequenced with immunoSEQ multiplex PCR; TCRdb's copy has only in-frame clones and lacks some. The sample contains approximately 350,000 clones, about 88% of which appear only once. The sample was PBMCs or T cells enriched from blood (not recorded which). The receptors stem from a woman aged 30 to 39 who had recovered from COVID-19. CDR3s include the opening cysteine and the closing phenylalanine or tryptophan. A D gene is named only where the DNA matches it firmly. Only some rows state a clone size, as once, few, many or a class for expanded clones.

CASSTATETNTEAFF	TGTGCCAGCAGCACCGCGACAGAAACGAACACTGAAGCTTTCTTT	15	TRBJ1-1	.	.	TRBV7-8
CASSLSGGSGNTIYF	TGTGCCAGCAGTTTATCGGGGGGCTCTGGAAACACCATATATTTT	15	TRBJ1-3	.	few	TRBV28
CASTKQGSTGELFF	TGTGCCAGCACGAAACAGGGGAGCACCGGGGAGCTGTTTTTT	14	TRBJ2-2	TRBD1	few	TRBV6-5
CASRKRAGGPGTDTQYF	TGTGCCAGCAGAAAAAGAGCGGGAGGGCCAGGCACAGATACGCAGTATTTT	17	TRBJ2-3	TRBD2	.	TRBV27
CAISRDSSNQPQHF	TGTGCCATCAGTCGGGACAGCAGCAATCAGCCCCAGCATTTT	14	TRBJ1-5	TRBD1	once	TRBV10-3
CASSQDAVGRSLAIYF	TGCGCCAGCAGCCAAGATGCCGTTGGGCGAAGCCTTGCCATATATTTT	16	TRBJ1-3	.	.	TRBV4-1
CASSLQGNYEQYF	TGTGCCAGCAGCTTACAGGGCAACTACGAGCAGTACTTC	13	TRBJ2-7	.	few	TRBV13
CASSSEHGYADTQYF	TGTGCCAGCAGCTCCGAACACGGGTACGCAGATACGCAGTATTTT	15	TRBJ2-3	.	.	TRBV28
CASTPSLAGVLFF	TGTGCCAGCACCCCCTCGCTAGCGGGAGTTCTGTTTTTT	13	TRBJ2-2	TRBD2	.	TRBV2
CASSLGPTGSGNTIYF	TGTGCCAGCAGCTTAGGACCGACAGGCTCTGGAAACACCATATATTTT	16	TRBJ1-3	.	once	TRBV11-3
CSVVGQGVYNEQFF	TGCAGCGTTGTGGGACAGGGGGTTTACAATGAGCAGTTCTTC	14	TRBJ2-1	TRBD1	once	TRBV29-1
CASSSQGSNEKLFF	TGTGCCAGCAGCTCACAGGGTAGTAATGAAAAACTGTTTTTT	14	TRBJ1-4	.	.	TRBV7-2
CAWREGANYGYTF	TGTGCCTGGAGGGAAGGGGCTAACTATGGCTACACCTTC	13	TRBJ1-2	.	.	TRBV30
CASSLVRGESYEQYF	TGTGCCAGCAGCTTAGTGCGGGGGGAATCCTACGAGCAGTACTTC	15	TRBJ2-7	TRBD2	.	TRBV7-2
CASSRFPTGRERYGYTF	TGTGCCAGTAGTAGATTCCCGACGGGCAGGGAACGCTATGGCTACACCTTC	17	TRBJ1-2	.	.	TRBV19
CASSEYGQIYGYTF	TGTGCCAGCAGTGAATACGGACAGATTTATGGCTACACCTTC	14	TRBJ1-2	.	once	TRBV6-1
CASSPTAGWGATEAFF	TGTGCCAGCAGCCCGACCGCAGGATGGGGAGCTACTGAAGCTTTCTTT	16	TRBJ1-1	.	.	TRBV3-1/TRBV3-2
CASRQGGLAGDSYEQYF	TGTGCCAGCCGACAGGGGGGACTAGCGGGGGACTCCTACGAGCAGTACTTC	17	TRBJ2-7	TRBD2	.	TRBV19
CASSYGVGGDYGYTF	TGTGCCAGCAGTTACGGTGTGGGCGGGGACTATGGCTACACCTTC	15	TRBJ1-2	.	.	TRBV6-5
CASSERQGSPYNEQFF	TGTGCCAGCAGCGAGCGACAGGGTTCGCCGTACAATGAGCAGTTCTTC	16	TRBJ2-1	TRBD1	.	TRBV11-3
CASSSVNEKLFF	TGTGCCAGCAGCTCTGTTAATGAAAAACTGTTTTTT	12	TRBJ1-4	.	.	TRBV5-4
CASSLAGQGSTDTQYF	TGCGCCAGCAGCTTGGCCGGACAGGGGAGCACAGATACGCAGTATTTT	16	TRBJ2-3	TRBD1	.	TRBV5-1